This T cell receptor beta chain was observed in a study of chemoradiotherapy in HPV16-positive cancers (dated by TCRdb to between 2022 and 2023). In terms of the full investigation: Functional T-cell assays on cells from two HPV16-positive patients defined candidate HPV-specific T-cell clones and common TCR motifs. The candidate HPV-specific TCRs and motifs were subsequently tracked in TCR repertoires obtained from approximately 86 patients with HPV-related cancers. Whether T-cell immunity against the HPV oncoproteins E6 and E7 changes during chemoradiotherapy and whether survival is affected by this immunity were examined in the study. Results and caveats for the whole study, not just this receptor: Only a couple of HPV16-positive patients were used to derive the functional definition of HPV-specific T cells, and the survival association was reported for HPV16-positive patients. Expansion of candidate HPV-specific clones and E7-related TCR motifs was observed in the tumor microenvironment during treatment, whereas no such expansion was observed for non-HPV-specific T cells. Improved recurrence-free survival in HPV16-positive patients was associated with expansion of HPV-responsive T cells during chemoradiotherapy.

As concerns this clone: Its antigen has not been determined. Base-call qualities are not available, and no considerably larger clone is one nucleotide away.

Repertoires were sampled repeatedly over the course of chemoradiotherapy, so clonal expansion could be followed in the tumor microenvironment. The method was the immunoSEQ multiplex PCR assay. This is the immuneACCESS table as TCRdb keeps it, with only in-frame sequences that have V and J called. A part of the clones is gone; compared with another copy, unresolved V genes explain less than half, and the rest is unexplained. Recorded for this sample are some 2,500 clones; more than 75% of them occurred a single time. 2.5% to 3.5% of the sample goes to the ten largest clones. The CDR3 spans 16 residues, from the cysteine through the phenylalanine. CDR3 DNA is the only sequence kept; it has 48 bases, read in frame from the first base. Taken from the germline V gene, the CDR1 and CDR2 loops are SNHLY and FYNNEI. Ends trimmed: V by 4 bases, J by 4 bases; bases unmatched to a gene: 8.

This TCR was sampled from a human donor with HPV-associated anogenital cancer. The sample here was tumor tissue, taken from a patient who underwent chemoradiotherapy. Recombination linked TRBV2 to TRBJ2-1; 9 central nucleotides agree with TRBD2. The DNA reads as follows: TGTGCCAGCAGTGGCCCCACTAGCGGGTTTTACAATGAGCAGTTCTTC. Its product reads: CASSGPTSGFYNEQFF. This CDR3, with the reference TRBV2 and TRBJ2-1 proteins standing in past its ends, gives the full variable domain EPEVTQTPSHQVTQMGQEVILRCVPISNHLYFYWYRQILGQKVEFLVSFYNNEISEKSEIFDDQFSVERPDGSNFTLKIRSTKLEDSAMYFCASSGPTSGFYNEQFFGPGTRLTVL.